This T cell receptor (beta chain) is from a study of identical twins. Germline V gene sequence: CDR1 SGHTA, CDR2 FQGNSA. This CDR3 is 15 amino acids long. Germline trimming cut 4 bases from V and 10 bases from J; bases unmatched to any gene: 9. Each CDR3 protein gets one entry after TCRdb re-called the 5' RACE reads with MiXCR. The sample shows 420,000 or so distinct CDR3 sequences, around a sixth of them seen only once. With no exceptions, donors were healthy Caucasians. This rearrangement joins TRBV7-2 to TRBJ2-1, with 11 bases identical to TRBD2. Specimen: naive T cells sorted from blood. This receptor was identified in a man aged 45-65 years in good health. CDR3 in DNA: TGTGCCAGCAGCTCTGTCCCTAGCGGGGGGAGCGAGCAGTTCTTC. This gives the protein CASSSVPSGGSEQFF.